Listed below are T cell receptor beta chains from one sample, sequenced in a study of cytomegalovirus exposure and HLA in healthy donors. Assay: immunoSEQ multiplex PCR; the TCRdb copy retains only in-frame clones and omits some. Of 100,000 or so clones listed, approximately 84% were seen once; the top ten hold about 2%. Sequenced: PBMCs. The source of these receptors is a man younger than 35 in good health and CMV-seronegative. Each CDR3 is given with its conserved first and last residue. A D gene is named only where the DNA matches it firmly. Clone size appears in some rows only: once, few, many, or a class for an expanded clone.

TRBV12-5,TRBD1,TRBJ2-4,.,CASGLVIQGAIRNIQYF,TGTGCTAGTGGTTTGGTCATACAGGGGGCGATACGAAACATTCAGTACTTC
TRBV11-3,TRBD2,TRBJ2-1,.,CASSLIAGDEQFF,TGTGCCAGCAGCTTAATAGCGGGGGATGAGCAGTTCTTC
TRBV13,.,TRBJ2-7,.,CASSPEVGLERGEQYF,TGTGCCAGCAGCCCCGAGGTGGGGCTAGAAAGGGGCGAGCAGTACTTC
TRBV28,.,TRBJ2-7,.,CATAEGLPPYEQYF,TGTGCCACGGCCGAGGGACTTCCCCCCTACGAGCAGTACTTC
TRBV29-1,.,TRBJ1-2,few,CSATRGADGYTF,TGCAGCGCCACCCGGGGGGCGGATGGCTACACCTTC
TRBV4-3,TRBD2,TRBJ2-2,.,CASSQRAGVGELFF,TGCGCCAGCAGCCAACGAGCGGGAGTCGGGGAGCTGTTTTTT
TRBV27,.,TRBJ1-2,.,CASSLAGAPFAGYTF,TGTGCCAGCAGTTTAGCAGGGGCCCCTTTTGCCGGCTACACCTTC
TRBV7-2,.,TRBJ1-2,.,CASSLLDSLYGYTF,TGTGCCAGCAGCCTCCTAGATTCTCTCTATGGCTACACCTTC
TRBV6-5,TRBD1,TRBJ1-5,few,CASSSTGGAAQPQHF,TGTGCCAGCAGTTCTACAGGGGGCGCGGCTCAGCCCCAGCATTTT
TRBV19,.,TRBJ1-3,few,CASSGLLSGNTIYF,TGTGCCAGTAGTGGACTTTTATCTGGAAACACCATATATTTT
TRBV19,TRBD2,TRBJ2-5,.,CASRPPGTNLQETQYF,TGTGCCAGTAGACCCCCCGGGACTAACTTACAAGAGACCCAGTACTTC
TRBV6-6,.,TRBJ2-7,.,CASSPGIGAYEQYF,TGTGCCAGCAGCCCAGGGATAGGTGCCTACGAGCAGTACTTC
TRBV4-1,TRBD1,TRBJ1-2,.,CASRSVTGTAPGGYTF,TGCGCCAGCCGGTCGGTAACCGGGACAGCCCCCGGTGGCTACACCTTC
TRBV25-1,TRBD2,TRBJ2-1,.,CASSELAGGMNEQFF,TGTGCCAGCAGTGAATTAGCGGGAGGGATGAATGAGCAGTTCTTC
TRBV29-1,.,TRBJ2-5,.,CSAVRGSFETQYF,TGCAGCGCAGTCCGGGGGAGCTTTGAGACCCAGTACTTC
TRBV6-5,.,TRBJ2-7,.,CASSSVNRMRDEQYF,TGTGCCAGCAGTTCCGTAAACCGAATGCGTGACGAGCAGTACTTC
TRBV4-3,TRBD2,TRBJ2-7,once,CASSQLAGGYEQYF,TGCGCCAGCAGCCAACTAGCGGGAGGCTACGAGCAGTACTTC
TRBV27,.,TRBJ2-7,.,CASSALPGQQYF,TGTGCCAGCAGTGCTTTACCAGGGCAGCAGTACTTC
TRBV6-5,.,TRBJ2-7,.,CASSSSDQGPYEQYF,TGTGCCAGCAGTTCCTCCGATCAGGGCCCCTACGAGCAGTACTTC
TRBV4-1,TRBD1,TRBJ2-7,.,CASSQGETGGRYEQYF,TGCGCCAGCAGCCAGGGGGAGACAGGGGGCAGGTACGAGCAGTACTTC
TRBV30,.,TRBJ2-1,.,CAWARGSSANEQFF,TGTGCCTGGGCGAGAGGGAGTAGTGCAAATGAGCAGTTCTTC
TRBV29-1,TRBD2,TRBJ2-7,.,CSVRGGGSYEQYF,TGCAGCGTCCGGGGGGGCGGAAGCTACGAGCAGTACTTC
TRBV6-1,.,TRBJ1-1,.,CASSEAFPGALNLNTEAFF,TGTGCCAGCAGTGAAGCGTTTCCAGGGGCCCTCAATTTGAACACTGAAGCTTTCTTT
TRBV2,TRBD1,TRBJ1-1,.,CASQGAYTEAFF,TGTGCCAGCCAGGGGGCGTACACTGAAGCTTTCTTT
TRBV7-8,TRBD2,TRBJ2-1,few,CASSPGLAGIFNEQFF,TGTGCCAGCAGCCCTGGACTAGCGGGAATCTTTAATGAGCAGTTCTTC
TRBV27,.,TRBJ1-5,.,CASSPGDSNQPQHF,TGTGCCAGCAGTCCCGGAGATAGCAATCAGCCCCAGCATTTT
TRBV7-8,.,TRBJ1-1,.,CASSHSTEAFF,TGTGCCAGCAGCCACAGCACTGAAGCTTTCTTT
TRBV29-1,TRBD1,TRBJ2-1,.,CSVDAGGKEQFF,TGCAGCGTTGATGCAGGGGGTAAAGAGCAGTTCTTC
TRBV7-8,TRBD2,TRBJ2-7,.,CASSRYRGTSGTYEQYF,TGTGCCAGCAGCCGATACAGAGGGACTAGCGGAACCTACGAGCAGTACTTC
TRBV2,.,TRBJ2-4,.,CASSETPPGIQYF,TGTGCCAGCAGTGAAACCCCCCCGGGCATTCAGTACTTC
TRBV2,TRBD2,TRBJ2-1,.,CASRASGSSYNEQFF,TGTGCCAGCAGGGCTAGCGGGAGCTCCTACAATGAGCAGTTCTTC
TRBV18,TRBD2,TRBJ2-1,.,CASSPSTSGWSVF,TGTGCCAGCTCACCAAGTACTAGCGGGTGGTCGGTCTTC
TRBV10-3,.,TRBJ1-2,.,CAISAEEGPYSYGYTF,TGTGCCATCAGCGCCGAGGAGGGCCCATACAGCTATGGCTACACCTTC
TRBV5-6,.,TRBJ2-6,.,CASSWPGSGANVLTF,TGTGCCAGCAGCTGGCCGGGGTCTGGGGCCAACGTCCTGACTTTC
TRBV7-9,.,TRBJ1-4,.,CASSLVPGFATNEKLFF,TGTGCCAGCAGCTTAGTCCCAGGTTTTGCAACTAATGAAAAACTGTTTTTT
TRBV30,TRBD2,TRBJ2-7,.,CAWSVVAGVNEQYF,TGTGCCTGGAGTGTGGTAGCGGGAGTCAACGAGCAGTACTTC
TRBV18,TRBD2,TRBJ2-7,.,CASSPTSDISYEQYF,TGTGCCAGCTCACCGACTAGCGACATATCCTACGAGCAGTACTTC
TRBV29-1,.,TRBJ1-1,.,CSVGRGKAEAFF,TGCAGCGTTGGAAGGGGAAAGGCTGAAGCTTTCTTT
TRBV27,.,TRBJ2-1,.,CASSPLSGSSYNEQFF,TGTGCCAGCAGCCCGCTTAGCGGTAGCTCCTACAATGAGCAGTTCTTC
TRBV5-1,.,TRBJ2-2,once,CASSSLSNTGELFF,TGCGCCAGCAGCTCGCTATCTAACACCGGGGAGCTGTTTTTT
TRBV19,TRBD1,TRBJ2-7,once,CASHPGTGTPYEQYF,TGTGCCAGCCATCCCGGGACAGGGACCCCCTACGAGCAGTACTTC
TRBV30,.,TRBJ1-2,.,CAWSADRVQGYTF,TGTGCCTGGAGTGCCGACAGAGTTCAAGGCTACACCTTC
TRBV6-1,.,TRBJ2-1,.,CASSDFGSRYNEQFF,TGTGCCAGCAGTGATTTCGGGAGTAGGTACAATGAGCAGTTCTTC
TRBV7-9,TRBD2,TRBJ2-1,.,CASSFPGLAGPYNEQFF,TGTGCCAGCAGCTTCCCGGGACTAGCGGGACCGTACAATGAGCAGTTCTTC
TRBV4-3,.,TRBJ1-6,once,CASSQDPDSHIESPLHF,TGCGCCAGCAGCCAGGACCCGGACAGCCATATTGAATCACCCCTCCACTTT
TRBV28,.,TRBJ2-3,.,CASSFSGTNTDTQYF,TGTGCCAGCAGTTTCTCCGGGACAAACACAGATACGCAGTATTTT